This T cell receptor (beta chain) was obtained from a study of beta chain features in type 1 diabetes. Findings and caveats of the study: There were fewer insertions and more deletions at the VDJ junctions of type 1 diabetes patients. The question left open here concerned HLA type influencing TCRB rearrangement. TCRB CDR3s were moderately but significantly shorter in Type 1 diabetes patients in all four CD4+ subsets.

About this clone itself: Antigen: not known.

With 1 base removed from V and 0 bases from J, the gap between germline ends came to 7 bases. Germline V lookup: CDR1 SGHDT, CDR2 YYEEEE. The CDR3 spans 14 residues. The authors reverse transcribed all of the isolated RNA, so sequencing captured expressed TCRB transcripts. Assay: immunoSEQ multiplex PCR; the TCRdb copy retains only in-frame clones and omits some. Among 500,000 to 650,000 clones, 9.5% to 15% were seen once, and the ten largest hold more than 0.1%. Sequencing used naive CD4+ T cells from blood. The V call is TRBV5-6, the J call TRBJ1-2; D is unclear. The TCR originated in a man aged 25 to 40 with type 1 diabetes. The CDR3 protein is CASSLFKTNYGYTF. CDR3 coding DNA: TGTGCCAGCAGCTTGTTTAAAACTAACTATGGCTACACCTTC.